This T cell receptor (beta chain) comes out of a study of T cell changes during pregnancy in multiple sclerosis. V lost 2 bases and J lost 4, with 8 bases in between. CDR3 length equals 13 residues. Germline CDR1 and CDR2: MNHEY and SVGAGI. The assay was immunoSEQ multiplex PCR, and TCRdb's table has in-frame clones only and misses some. The sample records 90,000 to 100,000 clones, 90% to 95% being singletons. The source of this sequence is a female donor with multiple sclerosis, enrolled in a pregnancy study. Sequenced here: peripheral blood, sampled in the third trimester of pregnancy. The V gene is TRBV6-5, the J gene TRBJ2-5; D is ambiguous. This CDR3 reads CASSYGVGETQYF. CDR3 DNA: TGTGCCAGCAGTTACGGAGTGGGAGAGACCCAGTACTTC.